This T cell receptor (beta chain) originates from a study of T cells after yellow fever vaccination. Overall study context: Fractions with few cells were prepared using SMART-Seq v4 Ultra Low Input.

TCRdb analysed the 5' RACE reads with MiXCR anew, one entry per CDR3 protein. The sample consists of 300,000 to 450,000 distinct CDR3 sequences, roughly 8.4% of them appearing once. With regard to this clonotype: Its matching antigen is unknown.

Findings of the study overall: Booster samples showed a return of most primary-vaccination clones (under 97% CD4, approximately 85% CD8). Researchers noted that a small share of clonotypes showed up in both CD4 and CD8 compartments.

The germline CDR1 and CDR2 sequences are PRHDT and FYEKMQ (reference sequence). This CDR3 comprises 16 residues. The V gene lost 2 bases and the J gene lost 3 bases, with 15 bases spanning the gap. The clonotype was recovered from a man aged 18 to 29 who received the YFV17D yellow fever vaccine. The chain links TRBV13 to TRBJ2-3, with D perhaps TRBD1 (6 bases). Here the sequenced sample was PBMCs, taken more than 40 days after the first yellow fever vaccination. The CDR3 DNA is TGTGCCAGCAGCTTAACTCTTAACAGGGAGACAGATACGCAGTATTTT. It yields the protein CASSLTLNRETDTQYF. Using reference TRBV13 and TRBJ2-3 for the parts outside the CDR3, the full variable domain is AAGVIQSPRHLIKEKRETATLKCYPIPRHDTVYWYQQGPGQDPQFLISFYEKMQSDKGSIPDRFSAQQFSDYHSELNMSSLELGDSALYFCASSLTLNRETDTQYFGPGTRLTVL.